Each of the 2 T cell receptor beta chains below was sequenced from the same sample in a study of T cell responses to AZD1222 COVID-19 vaccine. Assay used: immunoSEQ multiplex PCR; TCRdb lists only in-frame clones, some missing. The sample consists of under 150,000 clones, 75% to 95% of them appearing once. Sequenced here: peripheral blood, sampled on day 0 of AZD1222 vaccination. These receptors were collected from an adult in good health.

The chain joins TRBV5-1 to TRBJ2-6; D unresolved. The V and J ends lost 1 base and 2 bases respectively, with 7 bases between them. Germline V gene data show CDR1 as SGHRS and CDR2 as YFSETQ. The CDR3 consists of 15 residues. The CDR3 spells CASSLRGPGANVLTF. The CDR3 DNA reads TGCGCCAGCAGCTTGCGTGGACCTGGGGCCAACGTCCTGACTTTC.

This clone was seen only once. This chain joins TRBV13 and TRBJ2-2; D gene unclear. The CDR3 is made up of 13 amino acids. Trimming stripped 3 bases from V and 1 base from J, with 3 bases between. CDR1 and CDR2 (germline): PRHDT, FYEKMQ (reference sequence). This CDR3 is CASSFRNTGELFF. The CDR3 region has the DNA TGTGCCAGCAGCTTCAGGAACACCGGGGAGCTGTTTTTT.